A selection of T cell receptor beta chains follows, all from one sample in a study of T-cell reconstitution after alpha-beta-depleted transplantation in children. TCRdb processed the PCR reads anew with MiXCR; each CDR3 protein has one entry. The table has some 490,000 distinct CDR3 sequences, approximately 12% seen once. Sample: PBMCs from the stem cell graft donor, taken from the stem cell graft. The receptors stem from a human donor who donated a stem cell graft to a child with combined immunodeficiency. Each CDR3 is given with its conserved first and last residue. The D gene is left open where the match is weak. The size entry is marked missing in some rows and otherwise reads once, few, many or a size class.

DNA	CDR3	J	size	D	V
TGCAGTGCTAGAACCCGCCGGGGGCGGGCCTACGAGCAGTACTTC	CSARTRRGRAYEQYF	TRBJ2-7	-	-	TRBV20-1
TGTGCCAGCAGCTTGGCAGGGCGGGGACAACAAACAGATACGCAGTATTTT	CASSLAGRGQQTDTQYF	TRBJ2-3	-	-	TRBV5-4
TGCGCCAGCAGCTTGGCCCGGCGGGATAATTCACCCCTCCACTTT	CASSLARRDNSPLHF	TRBJ1-6	few	-	TRBV5-1
TGTGCCAGCAGCATGACTCCCCTTAGCGGGGAACAAGAGACCCAGTACTTC	CASSMTPLSGEQETQYF	TRBJ2-5	many	-	TRBV21-1
TGTGCCAGCAGTGTAGGGGACGGGGAGCTGTTTTTT	CASSVGDGELFF	TRBJ2-2	many	-	TRBV25-1
TGTGCCATCGGGCAGCCGACAAACACCGGGGAGCTGTTTTTT	CAIGQPTNTGELFF	TRBJ2-2	many	-	TRBV10-3
TGTGCCAGCAGCTTACTCTACACCGGGGAGCTGTTTTTT	CASSLLYTGELFF	TRBJ2-2	many	-	TRBV11-2
TGTGCCAGTAGTATAGGGCAGAGGAACACTGAAGCTTTCTTT	CASSIGQRNTEAFF	TRBJ1-1	-	-	TRBV19
TGTGCCAGCAGCTTGGTCCCAGGGGGCCCTCCCACAGATACGCAGTATTTT	CASSLVPGGPPTDTQYF	TRBJ2-3	-	TRBD1	TRBV7-3
TGTGCCAGCAGTTTTGGGCCTGGGGTGACCTACGAGCAGTACTTC	CASSFGPGVTYEQYF	TRBJ2-7	few	-	TRBV12-3/TRBV12-4
TGTGCCAGCAGTGGGGAAGCGGTTACGCAGTATTTT	CASSGEAVTQYF	TRBJ2-3	-	-	TRBV2
TGTGCCAGCAGCTTGGCCAGAACGAACACCGGGGAGCTGTTTTTT	CASSLARTNTGELFF	TRBJ2-2	few	-	TRBV5-5
TGTGCCATCGTACAGGGGGACGAGCAGTACTTC	CAIVQGDEQYF	TRBJ2-7	-	TRBD1	TRBV27
TGTGCCAGCAGCGCATCTGTAGCGGGATACTACGAGCAGTACTTC	CASSASVAGYYEQYF	TRBJ2-7	-	TRBD2	TRBV7-9
TGTGCCAGCAGTTACGGGGACGGAAACTATGGCTACACCTTC	CASSYGDGNYGYTF	TRBJ1-2	many	-	TRBV6-5
TGTGCCAGCAGTTTTGTGCGGGGCCTTTCCTACAATGAGCAGTTCTTC	CASSFVRGLSYNEQFF	TRBJ2-1	few	-	TRBV12-3/TRBV12-4
TGTGCCAGCAGTTACCGGGGCAGGGGGCGTGGAGAGCAGTACTTC	CASSYRGRGRGEQYF	TRBJ2-7	few	TRBD1	TRBV6-5
TGTGCCAGCAGCTCCCCGAGAACAAAAAAACTGTTTTTT	CASSSPRTKKLFF	TRBJ1-4	few	-	TRBV7-8
TGTGCCAGCAGTACGTTAAACAATGAGCAGTTCTTC	CASSTLNNEQFF	TRBJ2-1	many	-	TRBV6-2/TRBV6-3
TGCGCCAGCAGCCAAGAACGGGCTGAAAAACTGTTTTTT	CASSQERAEKLFF	TRBJ1-4	few	-	TRBV4-3
TGTGCCAGCACTTTGCGGTGGGCGGCAGATACGCAGTATTTT	CASTLRWAADTQYF	TRBJ2-3	-	-	TRBV12-3/TRBV12-4
TGTGCCAGCAGTGCGACCCTTCCTTACGAGCAGTACTTC	CASSATLPYEQYF	TRBJ2-7	-	-	TRBV12-3/TRBV12-4
TGCAGCGTTGAAGATAGCAGGTACGAGCTGTACTTC	CSVEDSRYELYF	TRBJ2-7	-	-	TRBV29-1
TGCAGCGTTATGGGACAGCTCATGAACACTGAAGCTTTCTTT	CSVMGQLMNTEAFF	TRBJ1-1	few	TRBD1	TRBV29-1
TGTGCCAGCAGCGTCCCGGGGCAGGGTCAAGAGACCCAGTACTTC	CASSVPGQGQETQYF	TRBJ2-5	-	-	TRBV9
TGCAGTGCTAGAGATGTCCTAGCGGGAGTTGGAGATACGCAGTATTTT	CSARDVLAGVGDTQYF	TRBJ2-3	many	TRBD2	TRBV20-1
TGTGCCAGCAGTGACTTTAGGGGCCAGACCCAGTACTTC	CASSDFRGQTQYF	TRBJ2-5	few	-	TRBV7-2
TGCGCCAGCAGCTTGGGGACTAGCGGGAGGGCGAACGAGCAGTACTTC	CASSLGTSGRANEQYF	TRBJ2-7	-	TRBD2	TRBV5-1
TGTGCCAGCAGCCCCGGGGACAAAGGCTACGAGCAGTACTTC	CASSPGDKGYEQYF	TRBJ2-7	-	-	TRBV13
TGTGCCAGCAGTTTACGGATGGGGGAGGGAGGCAATCAGCCCCAGCATTTT	CASSLRMGEGGNQPQHF	TRBJ1-5	-	-	TRBV12-3/TRBV12-4
TGCGCCAGCAGCCACCCTAGCGGGAGCCTTACGGGCTACGAGCAGTACTTC	CASSHPSGSLTGYEQYF	TRBJ2-7	few	TRBD2	TRBV4-3
TGCGCCAGCAGCCAAGATCATAAAGGGCAGGGTACGCAGTATTTT	CASSQDHKGQGTQYF	TRBJ2-3	-	-	TRBV4-3